This T cell receptor beta chain derives from a study of OX40 agonist ivuxolimab in advanced cancers. Turning to the study itself: Patients took ivuxolimab, an agonistic anti-OX40 (CD134) antibody.

Profiled with immunoSEQ multiplex PCR; TCRdb holds only in-frame clones, not every one. The sample records 20,000 or so clones, 85% to 90% being singletons. Points on this clone: Its antigen remains unknown.

Study findings and constraints: It was not determined which antigens were specifically recognized by the peripheral T cells that had undergone clonal expansion.

In germline, CDR1 is MNHEY, CDR2 SMNVEV (reference sequence). This CDR3 has 14 residues. The junction had 3 bases not matched to a gene; V was cut back by 3 bases and J by 3 bases. The rearrangement links TRBV27 to TRBJ2-7; 9 bases line up with TRBD1. This TCR was recovered from an adult with an advanced solid tumor such as melanoma, head and neck, liver or kidney cancer. The material sequenced was CD4+ or CD8+ T cells sorted from blood, taken in a trial of the OX40 agonist ivuxolimab. The CDR3 spells CASSFGTGNYEQYF. The DNA of the CDR3 is TGTGCCAGCAGTTTCGGGACAGGGAACTACGAGCAGTACTTC.